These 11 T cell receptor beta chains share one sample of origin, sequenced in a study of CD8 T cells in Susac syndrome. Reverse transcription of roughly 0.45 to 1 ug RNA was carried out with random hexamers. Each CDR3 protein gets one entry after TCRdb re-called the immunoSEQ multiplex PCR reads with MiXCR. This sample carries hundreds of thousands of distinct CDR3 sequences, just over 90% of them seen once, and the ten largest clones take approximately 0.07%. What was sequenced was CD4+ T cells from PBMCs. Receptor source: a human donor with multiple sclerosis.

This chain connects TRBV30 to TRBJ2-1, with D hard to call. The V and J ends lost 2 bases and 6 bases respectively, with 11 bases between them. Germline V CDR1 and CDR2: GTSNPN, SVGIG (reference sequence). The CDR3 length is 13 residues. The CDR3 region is CAWSFNIRNEQFF. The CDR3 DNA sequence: TGTGCCTGGAGTTTTAACATACGCAATGAGCAGTTCTTC.

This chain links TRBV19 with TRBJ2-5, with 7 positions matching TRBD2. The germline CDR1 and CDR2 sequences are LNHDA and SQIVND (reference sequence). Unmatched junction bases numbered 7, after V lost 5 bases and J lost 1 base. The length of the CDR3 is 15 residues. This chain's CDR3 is CASSLQRGIQETQYF. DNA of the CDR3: TGTGCCAGTAGTCTCCAGCGGGGAATCCAAGAGACCCAGTACTTC.

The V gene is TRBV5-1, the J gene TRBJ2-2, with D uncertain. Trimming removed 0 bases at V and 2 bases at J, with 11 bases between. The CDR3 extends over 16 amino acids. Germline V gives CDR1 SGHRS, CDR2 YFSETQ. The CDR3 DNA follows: TGCGCCAGCAGCTTGGACAGCGTAGGCAACACCGGGGAGCTGTTTTTT. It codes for CASSLDSVGNTGELFF.

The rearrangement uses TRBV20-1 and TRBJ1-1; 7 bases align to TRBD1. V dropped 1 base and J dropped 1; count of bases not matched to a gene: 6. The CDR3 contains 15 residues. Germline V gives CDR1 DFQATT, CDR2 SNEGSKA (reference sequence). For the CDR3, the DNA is TGCAGTGCTAGAGTACCGGGACAGCGGAACACTGAAGCTTTCTTT. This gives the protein CSARVPGQRNTEAFF.

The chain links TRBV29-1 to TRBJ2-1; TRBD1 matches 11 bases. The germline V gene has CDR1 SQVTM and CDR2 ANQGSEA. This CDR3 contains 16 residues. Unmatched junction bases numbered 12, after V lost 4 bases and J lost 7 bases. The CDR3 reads CSVGGTGGNYGNEQFF. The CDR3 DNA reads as TGCAGCGTTGGCGGGACAGGGGGTAACTACGGGAATGAGCAGTTCTTC.

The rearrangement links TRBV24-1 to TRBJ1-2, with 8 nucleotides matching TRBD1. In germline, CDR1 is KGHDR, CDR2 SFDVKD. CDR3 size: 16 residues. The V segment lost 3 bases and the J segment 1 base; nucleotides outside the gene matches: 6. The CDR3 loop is CATSDRTGTNNYGYTF. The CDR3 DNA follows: TGTGCCACCAGTGATCGGACAGGGACTAATAACTATGGCTACACCTTC.

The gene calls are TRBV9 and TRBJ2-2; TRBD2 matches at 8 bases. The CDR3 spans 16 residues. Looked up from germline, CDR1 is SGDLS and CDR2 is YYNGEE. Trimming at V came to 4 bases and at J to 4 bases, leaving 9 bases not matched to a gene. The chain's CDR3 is CASSPGLAGSTGELFF. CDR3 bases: TGTGCCAGCAGCCCCGGACTAGCCGGGAGCACCGGGGAGCTGTTTTTT.

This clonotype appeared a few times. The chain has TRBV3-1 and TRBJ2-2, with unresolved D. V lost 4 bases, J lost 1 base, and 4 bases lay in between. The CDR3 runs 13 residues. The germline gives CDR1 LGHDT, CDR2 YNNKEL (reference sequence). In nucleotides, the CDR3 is TGTGCCAGCAGCCGGGGGAACACCGGGGAGCTGTTTTTT. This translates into CASSRGNTGELFF.

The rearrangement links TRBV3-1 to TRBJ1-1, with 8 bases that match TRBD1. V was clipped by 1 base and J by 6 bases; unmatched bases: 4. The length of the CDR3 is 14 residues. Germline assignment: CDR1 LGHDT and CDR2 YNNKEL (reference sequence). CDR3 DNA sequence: TGTGCCAGCAGCCAAGCATCGACAGGGGCTGAAGCTTTCTTT. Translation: CASSQASTGAEAFF.

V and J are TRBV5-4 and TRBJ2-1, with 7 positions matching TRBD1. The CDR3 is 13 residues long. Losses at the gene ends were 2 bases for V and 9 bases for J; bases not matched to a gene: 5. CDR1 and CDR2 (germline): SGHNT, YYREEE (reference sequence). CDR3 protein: CASSFGQASEQFF. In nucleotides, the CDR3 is TGTGCCAGCAGCTTTGGACAGGCTAGTGAGCAGTTCTTC.

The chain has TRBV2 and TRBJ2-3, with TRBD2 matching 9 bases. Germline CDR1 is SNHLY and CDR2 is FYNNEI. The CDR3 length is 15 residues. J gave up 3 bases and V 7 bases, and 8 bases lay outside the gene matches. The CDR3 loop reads CASTQGTSGTDTQYF. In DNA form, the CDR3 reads TGTGCCAGCACTCAGGGAACTAGCGGGACAGATACGCAGTATTTT.